This TCR beta chain came from a study of identical twins. Study-wide results and caveats: Out-of-frame alpha sequences shared by twins were enriched for low generation probability. In monozygotic twins, models underestimated the sharing of out-of-frame TCR alpha.

About this clonotype: Its specificity is not known.

TCRdb redid the calling of the 5' RACE reads with MiXCR, one entry per CDR3 protein. This table has a few hundred thousand distinct CDR3 sequences, about 9% appearing once. Unmatched junction bases numbered 16, after V lost 6 bases and J lost 8 bases. This CDR3 is 16 amino acids long. Looked up from germline, CDR1 is MNHNS and CDR2 is SASEGT. Everyone who gave samples was a healthy Caucasian. The same specimen was also included in a second study, on yellow fever vaccine responses in identical twins.

The source is a young woman in good health. The genes are TRBV6-1 and TRBJ2-1; TRBD2 matches at 7 bases. The sample taken for sequencing was CD8+ T cells sorted from blood. CDR3 in DNA: TGTGCCAGCAGGTCCACCTCTGCGGGAGTCTTCGATGAGCAGTTCTTC. The encoded protein is CASRSTSAGVFDEQFF.